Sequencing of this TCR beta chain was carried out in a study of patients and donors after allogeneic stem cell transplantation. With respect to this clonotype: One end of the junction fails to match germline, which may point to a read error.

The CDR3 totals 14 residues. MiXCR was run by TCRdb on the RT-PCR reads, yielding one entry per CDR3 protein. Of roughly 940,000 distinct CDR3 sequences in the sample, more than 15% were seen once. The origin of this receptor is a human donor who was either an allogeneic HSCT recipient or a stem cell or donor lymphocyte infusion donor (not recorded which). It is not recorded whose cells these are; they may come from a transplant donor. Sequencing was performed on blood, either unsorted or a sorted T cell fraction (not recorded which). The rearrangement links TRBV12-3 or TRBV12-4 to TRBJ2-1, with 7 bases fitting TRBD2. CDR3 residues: CGSVGELAAHEQFF. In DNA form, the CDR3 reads TGTGGCAGCGTTGGGGAGCTAGCGGCTCATGAGCAGTTCTTC.